A selection of T cell receptor beta chains follows, all from one sample in a study of vaccination effects on CD4 cells after COVID-19. TCRdb's copy holds only in-frame clones and misses some; the assay was immunoSEQ multiplex PCR. The sample lists some 29,000 clones, approximately 64% seen once, with roughly 8.2% in the top ten. These receptors' targets are unknown. The material was CD4+ T cells from PBMCs cultured with SARS-CoV-2 spike peptides, obtained after COVID-19 vaccination. The receptors derive from a human donor who received a COVID-19 vaccine. Each CDR3 is given with its conserved first and last residue. Each record gives: J gene, V gene, D gene, clone size, CDR3 protein, CDR3 DNA. A D gene is named only where the DNA matches it firmly. Expanded clones are given a class, and other clones once, few, many or no size at all.

J gene: TRBJ2-7
V gene: TRBV9
D gene: -
clone size: -
CDR3 protein: CASSPRGGSHEQYF
CDR3 DNA: TGTGCCAGCAGCCCCCGAGGAGGCTCTCACGAGCAGTACTTC

J gene: TRBJ1-1
V gene: TRBV2
D gene: -
clone size: -
CDR3 protein: CASSDFGGRAEAFF
CDR3 DNA: TGTGCCAGCAGTGATTTCGGGGGCAGGGCTGAAGCTTTCTTT

J gene: TRBJ2-7
V gene: TRBV7-6
D gene: TRBD2
clone size: few
CDR3 protein: CASSSKRLAGYEQYF
CDR3 DNA: TGTGCCAGCAGCTCCAAGAGACTAGCGGGGTACGAGCAGTACTTC

J gene: TRBJ1-5
V gene: TRBV5-1
D gene: -
clone size: -
CDR3 protein: CASSPGGPSNQPQHF
CDR3 DNA: TGCGCCAGCAGCCCGGGAGGGCCCAGCAATCAGCCCCAGCATTTT

J gene: TRBJ2-7
V gene: TRBV5-1
D gene: -
clone size: once
CDR3 protein: CASSSQGEQYF
CDR3 DNA: TGCGCCAGCAGCTCACAGGGCGAGCAGTACTTC

J gene: TRBJ1-2
V gene: TRBV5-1
D gene: -
clone size: -
CDR3 protein: CASSLSAGRYGYTF
CDR3 DNA: TGCGCCAGCAGCTTGTCAGCAGGGAGGTATGGCTACACCTTC

J gene: TRBJ1-1
V gene: TRBV3-1/TRBV3-2
D gene: -
clone size: -
CDR3 protein: CASSQDLPNTEAFF
CDR3 DNA: TGTGCCAGCAGCCAAGATCTGCCGAACACTGAAGCTTTCTTT

J gene: TRBJ1-6
V gene: TRBV30
D gene: TRBD1
clone size: -
CDR3 protein: CAWSVQGGGSPLHF
CDR3 DNA: TGTGCCTGGAGTGTACAGGGGGGAGGATCACCCCTCCACTTT

J gene: TRBJ2-1
V gene: TRBV24-1
D gene: TRBD1
clone size: few
CDR3 protein: CATSDLGQGENNEQFF
CDR3 DNA: TGTGCCACCAGTGATTTAGGGCAGGGGGAAAACAATGAGCAGTTCTTC

J gene: TRBJ1-2
V gene: TRBV2
D gene: -
clone size: -
CDR3 protein: CASSVEGYGYTF
CDR3 DNA: TGTGCCAGCAGTGTAGAGGGTTATGGCTACACCTTC

J gene: TRBJ1-3
V gene: TRBV5-6
D gene: -
clone size: -
CDR3 protein: CASGRASGNTIYF
CDR3 DNA: TGTGCCTCAGGCAGGGCCTCTGGAAACACCATATATTTT

J gene: TRBJ1-1
V gene: TRBV6-5
D gene: TRBD1
clone size: -
CDR3 protein: CASLDREPTEAFF
CDR3 DNA: TGTGCCAGCCTTGACAGGGAACCCACTGAAGCTTTCTTT

J gene: TRBJ1-3
V gene: TRBV28
D gene: -
clone size: few
CDR3 protein: CASSLFPSSGNTIYF
CDR3 DNA: TGTGCCAGCAGTTTATTCCCGTCCTCTGGAAACACCATATATTTT

J gene: TRBJ1-4
V gene: TRBV30
D gene: -
clone size: -
CDR3 protein: CAWSVGGSGEKLFF
CDR3 DNA: TGTGCCTGGAGTGTGGGGGGCAGTGGTGAAAAACTGTTTTTT